This record looks at one T cell receptor (beta chain) sequence and its context. Its antigen is unidentified. From germline, CDR1 is DFQATT and CDR2 SNEGSKA (reference sequence). V lost 3 bases, J lost 6 bases, and 6 bases lay in between. The CDR3 loop spans 11 amino acids. These data originate in a study of cytotoxic CD8 clonotypes in ibrutinib-treated CLL. Study at large: Responses comprised 24 partial and 2 complete; at median approximately 72 months, roughly 15 remained remitted and some twelve progressed. Study-level results: Among the clonotypes, public ones were uncommon and contracted or held stable on treatment.

Using immunoSEQ multiplex PCR, the repertoire was profiled, and TCRdb retains in-frame clones only, with some absent. The sample lists under 300,000 clones, roughly four fifths seen once, with about 5.7% in the top ten. Genomic DNA for TCR beta libraries, roughly 2 micrograms, came from cryopreserved PBMCs. This chain links TRBV20-1 with TRBJ1-5; no definite D call. This receptor was identified in a human donor with chronic lymphocytic leukemia. Here the sequenced sample was PBMCs, taken at disease progression, from a patient treated with ibrutinib. CDR3 sequence (DNA): TGCAGTGCTAGCACGGGTCAGCCCCAGCATTTT. It encodes CSASTGQPQHF.